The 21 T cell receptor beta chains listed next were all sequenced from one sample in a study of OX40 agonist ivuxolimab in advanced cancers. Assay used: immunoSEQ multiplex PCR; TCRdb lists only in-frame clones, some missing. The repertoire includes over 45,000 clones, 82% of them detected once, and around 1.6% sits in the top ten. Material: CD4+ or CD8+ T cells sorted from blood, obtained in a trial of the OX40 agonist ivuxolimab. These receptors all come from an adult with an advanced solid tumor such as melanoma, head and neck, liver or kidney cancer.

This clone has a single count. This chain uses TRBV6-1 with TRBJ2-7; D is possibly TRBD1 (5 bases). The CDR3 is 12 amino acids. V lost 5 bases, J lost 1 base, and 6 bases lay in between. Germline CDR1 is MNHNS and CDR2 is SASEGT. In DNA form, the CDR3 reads TGTGCCAGCAGTAAGGGGTCCTACGAGCAGTACTTC. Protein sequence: CASSKGSYEQYF.

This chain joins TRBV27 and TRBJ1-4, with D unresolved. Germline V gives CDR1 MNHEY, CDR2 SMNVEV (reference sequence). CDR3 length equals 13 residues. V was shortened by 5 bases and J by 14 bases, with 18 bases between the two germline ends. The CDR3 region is CASSPRVSGWLFF. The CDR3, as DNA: TGTGCCAGCAGTCCCCGGGTCTCGGGATGGCTGTTTTTT. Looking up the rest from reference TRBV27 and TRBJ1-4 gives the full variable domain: EAQVTQNPRYLITVTGKKLTVTCSQNMNHEYMSWYRQDPGLGLRQIYYSMNVEVTDKGDVPEGYKVSRKEKRNFPLILESPSPNQTSLYFCASSPRVSGWLFFGSGTQLSVL.

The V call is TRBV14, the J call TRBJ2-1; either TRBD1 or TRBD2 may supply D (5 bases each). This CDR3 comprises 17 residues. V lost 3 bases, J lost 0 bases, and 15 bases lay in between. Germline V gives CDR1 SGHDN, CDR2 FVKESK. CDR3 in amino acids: CASSHGTLRSSYNEQFF. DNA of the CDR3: TGTGCCAGCAGCCATGGGACCCTCCGAAGCTCCTACAATGAGCAGTTCTTC.

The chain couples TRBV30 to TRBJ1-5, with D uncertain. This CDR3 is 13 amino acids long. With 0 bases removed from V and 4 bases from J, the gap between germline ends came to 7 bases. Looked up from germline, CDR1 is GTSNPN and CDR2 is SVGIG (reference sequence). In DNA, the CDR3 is TGTGCCTGGAGTGTAGGCCAGAATCAGCCCCAGCATTTT. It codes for CAWSVGQNQPQHF.

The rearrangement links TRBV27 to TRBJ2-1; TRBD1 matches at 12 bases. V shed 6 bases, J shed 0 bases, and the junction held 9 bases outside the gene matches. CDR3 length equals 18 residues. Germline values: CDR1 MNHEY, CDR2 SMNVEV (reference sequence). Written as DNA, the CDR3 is TGTGCCAGCAGCAGTCCCGGGACAGGGGGCAGCTCCTACAATGAGCAGTTCTTC. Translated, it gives CASSSPGTGGSSYNEQFF.

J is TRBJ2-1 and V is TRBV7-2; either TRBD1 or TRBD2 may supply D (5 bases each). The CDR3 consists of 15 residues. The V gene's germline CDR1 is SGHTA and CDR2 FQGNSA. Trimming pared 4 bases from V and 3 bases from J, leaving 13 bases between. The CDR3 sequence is CASSSKTDYYNEQFF. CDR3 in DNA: TGTGCCAGCAGCTCAAAGACAGACTACTACAATGAGCAGTTCTTC.

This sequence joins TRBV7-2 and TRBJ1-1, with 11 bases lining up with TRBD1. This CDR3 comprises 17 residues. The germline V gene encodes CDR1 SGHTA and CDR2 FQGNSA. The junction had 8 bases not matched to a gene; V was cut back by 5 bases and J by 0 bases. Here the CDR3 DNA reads TGTGCCAGCAGCCTCGTCCCGGGACAGGGGGTGAACACTGAAGCTTTCTTT. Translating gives CASSLVPGQGVNTEAFF.

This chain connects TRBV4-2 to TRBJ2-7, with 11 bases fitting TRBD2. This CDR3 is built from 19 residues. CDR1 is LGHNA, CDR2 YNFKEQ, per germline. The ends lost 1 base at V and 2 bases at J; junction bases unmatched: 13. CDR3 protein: CASSQGGGLADGITYEQYF. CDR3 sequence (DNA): TGTGCCAGCAGCCAAGGGGGGGGACTAGCGGACGGTATTACCTACGAGCAGTACTTC.

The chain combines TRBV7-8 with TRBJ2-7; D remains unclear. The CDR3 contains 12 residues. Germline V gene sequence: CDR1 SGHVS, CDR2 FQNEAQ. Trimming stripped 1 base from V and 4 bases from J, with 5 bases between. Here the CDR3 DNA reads TGTGCCAGCAGCTTAGTTCGTTACGAGCAGTACTTC. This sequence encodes CASSLVRYEQYF.

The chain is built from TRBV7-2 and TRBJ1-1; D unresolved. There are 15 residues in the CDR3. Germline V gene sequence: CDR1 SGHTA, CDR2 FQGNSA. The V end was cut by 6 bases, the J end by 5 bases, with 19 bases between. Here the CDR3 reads CASSTISGVGTEAFF. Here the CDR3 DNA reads TGTGCCAGCAGTACTATTTCTGGGGTTGGGACTGAAGCTTTCTTT.

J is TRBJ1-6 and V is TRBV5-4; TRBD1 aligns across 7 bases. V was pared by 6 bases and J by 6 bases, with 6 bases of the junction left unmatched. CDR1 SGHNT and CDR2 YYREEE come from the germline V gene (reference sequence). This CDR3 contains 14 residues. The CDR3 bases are TGTGCCAGCACCTACGACAGGGCTAATTCACCCCTCCACTTT. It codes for CASTYDRANSPLHF.

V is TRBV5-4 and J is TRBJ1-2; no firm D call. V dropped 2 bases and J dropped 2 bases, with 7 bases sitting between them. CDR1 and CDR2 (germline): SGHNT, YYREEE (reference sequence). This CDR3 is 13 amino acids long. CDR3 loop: CASSFAANYGYTF. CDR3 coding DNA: TGTGCCAGCAGCTTTGCAGCAAACTATGGCTACACCTTC. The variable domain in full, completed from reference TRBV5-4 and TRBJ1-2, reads ETGVTQSPTHLIKTRGQQVTLRCSSQSGHNTVSWYQQALGQGPQFIFQYYREEENGRGNFPPRFSGLQFPNYSSELNVNALELDDSALYLCASSFAANYGYTFGSGTRLTVV.

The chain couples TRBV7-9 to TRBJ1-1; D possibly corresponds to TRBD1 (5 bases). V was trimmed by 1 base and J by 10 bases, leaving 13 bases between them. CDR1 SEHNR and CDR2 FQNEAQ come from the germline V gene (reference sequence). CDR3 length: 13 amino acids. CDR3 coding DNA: TGTGCCAGCAGCTTAGTGGGCCAGGGAGTAGCTTTCTTT. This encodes CASSLVGQGVAFF.

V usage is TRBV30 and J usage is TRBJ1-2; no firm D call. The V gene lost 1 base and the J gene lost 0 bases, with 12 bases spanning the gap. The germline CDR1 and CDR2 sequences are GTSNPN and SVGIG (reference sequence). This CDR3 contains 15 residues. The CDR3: CAWSAPPKANYGYTF. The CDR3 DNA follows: TGTGCCTGGAGTGCCCCCCCGAAAGCTAACTATGGCTACACCTTC.

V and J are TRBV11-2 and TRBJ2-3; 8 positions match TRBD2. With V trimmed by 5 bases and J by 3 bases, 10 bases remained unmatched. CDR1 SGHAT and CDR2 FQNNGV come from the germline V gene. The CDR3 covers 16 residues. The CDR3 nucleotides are TGTGCCAGCAGCCCGAGCGGGGGCACGGGGACAGATACGCAGTATTTT. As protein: CASSPSGGTGTDTQYF.

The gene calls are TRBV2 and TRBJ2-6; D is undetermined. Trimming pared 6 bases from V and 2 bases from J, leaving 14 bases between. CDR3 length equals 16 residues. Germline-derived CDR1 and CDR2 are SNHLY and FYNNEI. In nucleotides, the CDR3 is TGTGCCAGCAGCCAAAAGCTTGGAGCTGGGGCCAACGTCCTGACTTTC. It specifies CASSQKLGAGANVLTF. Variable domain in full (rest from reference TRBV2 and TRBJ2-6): EPEVTQTPSHQVTQMGQEVILRCVPISNHLYFYWYRQILGQKVEFLVSFYNNEISEKSEIFDDQFSVERPDGSNFTLKIRSTKLEDSAMYFCASSQKLGAGANVLTFGAGSRLTVL.

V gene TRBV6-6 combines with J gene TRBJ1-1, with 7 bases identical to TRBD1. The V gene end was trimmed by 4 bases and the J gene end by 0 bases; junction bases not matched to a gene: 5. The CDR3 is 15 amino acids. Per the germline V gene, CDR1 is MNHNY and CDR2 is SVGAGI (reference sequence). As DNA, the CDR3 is TGTGCCAGCAGTTTGAGTGGGACAGTGAACACTGAAGCTTTCTTT. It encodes CASSLSGTVNTEAFF.

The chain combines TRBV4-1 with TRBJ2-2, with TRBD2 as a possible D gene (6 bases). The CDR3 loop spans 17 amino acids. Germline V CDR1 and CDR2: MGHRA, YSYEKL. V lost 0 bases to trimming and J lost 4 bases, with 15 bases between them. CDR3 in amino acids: CASSQDSGGEGTGELFF. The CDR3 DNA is TGCGCCAGCAGCCAAGATTCCGGGGGAGAGGGCACCGGGGAGCTGTTTTTT.

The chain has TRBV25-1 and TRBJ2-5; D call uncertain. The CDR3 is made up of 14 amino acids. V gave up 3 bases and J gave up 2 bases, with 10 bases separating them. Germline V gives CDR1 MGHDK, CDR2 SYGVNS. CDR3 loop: CASSEPGSQETQYF. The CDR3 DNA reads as TGTGCCAGCAGTGAGCCGGGCAGTCAAGAGACCCAGTACTTC.

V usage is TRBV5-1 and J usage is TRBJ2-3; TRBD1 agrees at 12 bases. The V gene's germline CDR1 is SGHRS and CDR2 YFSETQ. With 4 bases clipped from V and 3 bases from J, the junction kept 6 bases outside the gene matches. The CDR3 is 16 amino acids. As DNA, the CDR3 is TGCGCCAGCAGCCTGCAGGGACAGGGGGCGACAGATACGCAGTATTTT. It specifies CASSLQGQGATDTQYF.

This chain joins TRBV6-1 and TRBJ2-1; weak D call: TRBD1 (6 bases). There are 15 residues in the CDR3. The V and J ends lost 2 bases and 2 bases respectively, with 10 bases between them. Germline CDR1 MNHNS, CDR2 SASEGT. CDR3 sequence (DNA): TGTGCCAGCAGTGAATCAGGGGCCACCTACAATGAGCAGTTCTTC. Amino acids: CASSESGATYNEQFF.